This T cell receptor beta chain was recorded in a study of blood T cells in healthy people across ages. Through a sample-barcoded 5' primer and a J-beta primer mix, a second PCR was run for about 6 to 11 cycles. Every sample returned 2.5 million or more CDR3-containing paired-end reads. MiXCR, applied by TCRdb to the 5' RACE reads, yields one record per CDR3 protein. The table lists 1.5 million or so distinct CDR3 sequences, approximately 39% of them singletons. Whole-study findings and limits: TCR beta diversity per million T cells fell roughly linearly with age.

The CDR3 consists of 12 residues. Trimming took 5 bases from V and 8 from J, leaving 12 bases between them. Germline lookup yields CDR1 SEHNR and CDR2 FQNEAQ (reference sequence). This clonotype occurred a few times. Antigen: not known. The source is a woman under 30 in good health. The gene calls are TRBV7-9 and TRBJ1-2, with unresolved D. Sequenced material: blood. CDR3 coding DNA: TGTGCCAGCAGCCGCGTCTTAGGGGGCTACACCTTC. Translated: CASSRVLGGYTF.